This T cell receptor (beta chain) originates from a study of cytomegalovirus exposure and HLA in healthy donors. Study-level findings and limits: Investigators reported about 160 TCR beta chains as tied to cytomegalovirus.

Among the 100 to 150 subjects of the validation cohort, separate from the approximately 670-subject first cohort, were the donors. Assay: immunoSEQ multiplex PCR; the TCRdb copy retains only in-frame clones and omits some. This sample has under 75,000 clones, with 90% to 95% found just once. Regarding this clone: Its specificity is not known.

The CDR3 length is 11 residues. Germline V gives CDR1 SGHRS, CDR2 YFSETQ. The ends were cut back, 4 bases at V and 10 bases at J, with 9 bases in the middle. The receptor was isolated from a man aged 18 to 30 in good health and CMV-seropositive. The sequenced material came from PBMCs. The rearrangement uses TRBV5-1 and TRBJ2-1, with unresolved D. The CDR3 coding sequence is TGCGCCAGCAGCCTAGGCCCGGAGCAGTTCTTC. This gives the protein CASSLGPEQFF.